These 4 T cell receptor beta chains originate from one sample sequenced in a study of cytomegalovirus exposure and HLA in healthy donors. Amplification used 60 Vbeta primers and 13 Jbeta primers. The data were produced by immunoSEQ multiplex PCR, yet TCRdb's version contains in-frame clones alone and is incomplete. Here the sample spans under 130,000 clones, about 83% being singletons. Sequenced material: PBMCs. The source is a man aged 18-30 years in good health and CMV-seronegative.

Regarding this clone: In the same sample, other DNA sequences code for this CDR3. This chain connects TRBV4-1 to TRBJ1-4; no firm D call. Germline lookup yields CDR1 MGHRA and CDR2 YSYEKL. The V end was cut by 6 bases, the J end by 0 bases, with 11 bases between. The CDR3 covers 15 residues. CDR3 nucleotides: TGCGCCAGCAGTCAATGGCAGGCAACTAATGAAAAACTGTTTTTT. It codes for CASSQWQATNEKLFF.

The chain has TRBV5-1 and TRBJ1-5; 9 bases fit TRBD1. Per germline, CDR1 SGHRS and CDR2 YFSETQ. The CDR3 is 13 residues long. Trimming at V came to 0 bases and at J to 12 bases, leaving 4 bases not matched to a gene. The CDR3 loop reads CASSLVGTGFQHF. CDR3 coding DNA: TGCGCCAGCAGCTTGGTTGGGACAGGGTTCCAGCATTTT.

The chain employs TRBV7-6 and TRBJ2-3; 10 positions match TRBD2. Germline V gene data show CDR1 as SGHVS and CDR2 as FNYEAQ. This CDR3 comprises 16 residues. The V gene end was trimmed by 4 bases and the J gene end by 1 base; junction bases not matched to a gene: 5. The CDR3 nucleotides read TGTGCCAGCAGCTCGCTACTAGCGGGGCGCACAGATACGCAGTATTTT. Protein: CASSSLLAGRTDTQYF.

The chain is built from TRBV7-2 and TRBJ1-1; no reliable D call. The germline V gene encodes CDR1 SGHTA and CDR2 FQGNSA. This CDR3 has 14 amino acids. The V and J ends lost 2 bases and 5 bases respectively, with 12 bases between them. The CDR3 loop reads CASSLSSGGTEAFF. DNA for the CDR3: TGTGCCAGCAGCTTAAGTAGCGGAGGAACTGAAGCTTTCTTT.